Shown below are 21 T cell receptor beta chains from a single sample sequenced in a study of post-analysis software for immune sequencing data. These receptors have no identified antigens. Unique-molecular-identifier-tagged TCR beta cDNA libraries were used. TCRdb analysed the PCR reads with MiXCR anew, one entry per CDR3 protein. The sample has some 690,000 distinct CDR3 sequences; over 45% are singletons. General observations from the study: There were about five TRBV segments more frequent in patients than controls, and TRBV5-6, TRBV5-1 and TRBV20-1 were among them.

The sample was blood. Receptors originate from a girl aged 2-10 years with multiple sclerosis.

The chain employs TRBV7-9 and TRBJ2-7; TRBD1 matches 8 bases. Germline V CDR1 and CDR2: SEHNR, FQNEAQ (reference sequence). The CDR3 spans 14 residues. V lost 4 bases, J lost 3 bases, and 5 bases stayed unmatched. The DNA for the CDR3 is TGTGCCAGCAGCTCCCCGGACAGGGTCTACGAGCAGTACTTC. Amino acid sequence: CASSSPDRVYEQYF.

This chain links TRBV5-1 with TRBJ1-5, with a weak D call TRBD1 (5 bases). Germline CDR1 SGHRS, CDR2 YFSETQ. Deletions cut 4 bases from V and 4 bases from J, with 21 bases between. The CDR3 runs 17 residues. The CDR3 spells CASSPWGLGSSNQPQHF. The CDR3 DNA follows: TGCGCCAGCAGCCCCTGGGGACTGGGGAGTTCGAATCAGCCCCAGCATTTT.

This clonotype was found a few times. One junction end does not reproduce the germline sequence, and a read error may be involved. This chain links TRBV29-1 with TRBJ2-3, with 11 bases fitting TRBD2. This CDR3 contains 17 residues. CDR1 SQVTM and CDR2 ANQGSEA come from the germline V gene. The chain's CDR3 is CSVEGLAGGTNTDTQYF. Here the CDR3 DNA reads TGCAGCGTAGAAGGGCTAGCGGGGGGCACCAACACAGATACGCAGTATTTT.

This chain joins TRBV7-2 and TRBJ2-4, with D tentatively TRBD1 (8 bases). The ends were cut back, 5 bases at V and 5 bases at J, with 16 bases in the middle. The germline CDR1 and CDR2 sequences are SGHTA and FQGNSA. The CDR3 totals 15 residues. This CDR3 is CASSRTGGGQNIQYF. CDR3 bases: TGTGCCAGCAGCCGTACAGGGGGGGGCCAAAACATTCAGTACTTC. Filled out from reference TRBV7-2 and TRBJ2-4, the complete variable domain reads GAGVSQSPSNKVTEKGKDVELRCDPISGHTALYWYRQSLGQGLEFLIYFQGNSAPDKSGLPSDRFSAERTGGSVSTLTIQRTQQEDSAVYLCASSRTGGGQNIQYFGAGTRLSVL.

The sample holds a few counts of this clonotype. This CDR3 reads CSVRASDLNIQYF. Here the CDR3 DNA reads TGCAGCGTTAGGGCCTCGGACCTAAACATTCAGTACTTC. This chain uses TRBV29-1 with TRBJ2-4; no definite D call. The CDR3 length is 13 residues. The V gene lost 5 bases and the J gene lost 6 bases, with 14 bases spanning the gap. Germline V CDR1 and CDR2: SQVTM, ANQGSEA.

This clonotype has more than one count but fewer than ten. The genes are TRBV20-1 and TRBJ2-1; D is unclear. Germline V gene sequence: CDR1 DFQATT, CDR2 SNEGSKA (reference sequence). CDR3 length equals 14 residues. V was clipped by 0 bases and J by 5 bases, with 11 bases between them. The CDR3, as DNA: TGCAGTGCTAGAGATTATAAGGTTAACAATGAGCAGTTCTTC. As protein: CSARDYKVNNEQFF.

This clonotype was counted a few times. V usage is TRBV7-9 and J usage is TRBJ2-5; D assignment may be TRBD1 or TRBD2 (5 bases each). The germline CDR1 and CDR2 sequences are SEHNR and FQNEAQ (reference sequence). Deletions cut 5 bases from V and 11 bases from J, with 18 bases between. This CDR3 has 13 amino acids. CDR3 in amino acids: CASSPTQGAEQYF. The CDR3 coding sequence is TGTGCCAGCAGCCCCACCCAGGGAGCGGAGCAGTACTTC.

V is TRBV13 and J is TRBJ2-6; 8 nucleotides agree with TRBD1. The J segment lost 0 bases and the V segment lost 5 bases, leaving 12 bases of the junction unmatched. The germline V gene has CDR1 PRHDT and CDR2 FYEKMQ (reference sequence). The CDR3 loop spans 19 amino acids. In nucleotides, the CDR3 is TGTGCCAGCAGCCGGACAACCGGGACAGGTGGCTCTGGGGCCAACGTCCTGACTTTC. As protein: CASSRTTGTGGSGANVLTF.

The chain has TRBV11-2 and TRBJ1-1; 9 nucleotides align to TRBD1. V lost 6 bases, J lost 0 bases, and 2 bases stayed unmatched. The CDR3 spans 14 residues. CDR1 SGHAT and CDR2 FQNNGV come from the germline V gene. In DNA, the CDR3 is TGTGCCAGCAGGACAGGGGGTCTGAACACTGAAGCTTTCTTT. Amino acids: CASRTGGLNTEAFF.

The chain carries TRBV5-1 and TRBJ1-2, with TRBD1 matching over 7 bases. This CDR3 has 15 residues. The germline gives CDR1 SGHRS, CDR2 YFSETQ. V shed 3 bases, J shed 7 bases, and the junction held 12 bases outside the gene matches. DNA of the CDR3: TGCGCCAGCAGCTCGCCCAACAGGGGAAGGAGTGGCTACACCTTC. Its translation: CASSSPNRGRSGYTF.

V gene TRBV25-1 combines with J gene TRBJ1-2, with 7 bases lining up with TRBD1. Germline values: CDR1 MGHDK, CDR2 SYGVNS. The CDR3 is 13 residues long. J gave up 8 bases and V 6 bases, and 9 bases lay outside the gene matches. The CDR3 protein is CASRNRGDDGYTF. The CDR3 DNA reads TGTGCCAGCAGAAACAGGGGTGACGACGGCTACACCTTC.

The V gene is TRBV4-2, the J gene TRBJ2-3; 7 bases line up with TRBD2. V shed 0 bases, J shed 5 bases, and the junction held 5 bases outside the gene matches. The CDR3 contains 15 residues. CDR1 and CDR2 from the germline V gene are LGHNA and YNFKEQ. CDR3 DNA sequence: TGTGCCAGCAGCCAAGATCGCGGGGAGGGAGATACGCAGTATTTT. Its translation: CASSQDRGEGDTQYF.

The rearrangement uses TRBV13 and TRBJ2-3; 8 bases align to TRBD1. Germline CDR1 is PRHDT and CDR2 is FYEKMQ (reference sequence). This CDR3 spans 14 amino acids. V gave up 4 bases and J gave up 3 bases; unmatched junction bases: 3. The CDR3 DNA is TGTGCCAGCAGCTGGAGGACAGGGACAGATACGCAGTATTTT. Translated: CASSWRTGTDTQYF.

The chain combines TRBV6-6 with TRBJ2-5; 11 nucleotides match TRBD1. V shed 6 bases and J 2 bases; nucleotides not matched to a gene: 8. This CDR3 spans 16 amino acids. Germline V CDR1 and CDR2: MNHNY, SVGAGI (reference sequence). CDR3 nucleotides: TGTGCCAGCAGGACCGGGACAGGGGGAGTACAAGAGACCCAGTACTTC. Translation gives CASRTGTGGVQETQYF.

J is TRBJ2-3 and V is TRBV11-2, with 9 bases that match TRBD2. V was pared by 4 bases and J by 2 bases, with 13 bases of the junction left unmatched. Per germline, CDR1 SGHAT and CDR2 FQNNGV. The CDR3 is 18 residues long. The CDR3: CASSSLMGGRAITDTQYF. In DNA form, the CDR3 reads TGTGCCAGCAGCTCCCTCATGGGCGGGAGGGCCATCACAGATACGCAGTATTTT.

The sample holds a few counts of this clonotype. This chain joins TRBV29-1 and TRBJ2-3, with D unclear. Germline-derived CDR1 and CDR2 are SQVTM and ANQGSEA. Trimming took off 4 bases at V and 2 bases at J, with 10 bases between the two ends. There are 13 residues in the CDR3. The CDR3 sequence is CSVGTVVTDTQYF. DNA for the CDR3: TGCAGCGTTGGAACGGTAGTCACAGATACGCAGTATTTT.

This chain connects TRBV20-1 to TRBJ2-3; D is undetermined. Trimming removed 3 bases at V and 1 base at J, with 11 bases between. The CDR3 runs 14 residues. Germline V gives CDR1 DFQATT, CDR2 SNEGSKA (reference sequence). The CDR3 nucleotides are TGCAGTGCTAGTGGGAAAGTCCGCACAGATACGCAGTATTTT. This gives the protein CSASGKVRTDTQYF.

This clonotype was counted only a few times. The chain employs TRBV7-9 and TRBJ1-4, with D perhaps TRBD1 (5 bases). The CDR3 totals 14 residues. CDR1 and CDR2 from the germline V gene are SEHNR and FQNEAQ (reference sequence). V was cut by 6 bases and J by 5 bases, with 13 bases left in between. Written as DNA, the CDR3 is TGTGCCAGCAGTTCCAGGGTCATGAATGAAAAACTGTTTTTT. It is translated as CASSSRVMNEKLFF.

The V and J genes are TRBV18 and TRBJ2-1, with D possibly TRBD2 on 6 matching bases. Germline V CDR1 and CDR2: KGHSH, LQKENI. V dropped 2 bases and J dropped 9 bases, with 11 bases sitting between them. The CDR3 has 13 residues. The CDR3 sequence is CASSPRAGSEQFF. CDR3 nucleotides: TGTGCCAGCTCACCAAGGGCGGGAAGTGAGCAGTTCTTC.

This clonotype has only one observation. The CDR3 protein is CSDPSFPYEQYF. The CDR3 coding sequence is TGCAGTGATCCTAGCTTCCCCTACGAGCAGTACTTC. The chain carries TRBV20-1 and TRBJ2-7; D possibly corresponds to TRBD2 (5 bases). CDR1 is DFQATT, CDR2 SNEGSKA, per germline (reference sequence). Deletions cut 7 bases from V and 2 bases from J, with 12 bases between. CDR3 length: 12 residues.

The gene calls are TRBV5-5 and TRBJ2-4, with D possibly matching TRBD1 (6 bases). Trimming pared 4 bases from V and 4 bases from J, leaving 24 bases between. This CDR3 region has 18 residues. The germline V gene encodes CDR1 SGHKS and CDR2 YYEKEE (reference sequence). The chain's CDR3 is CASSDPPESGTIKNIQYF. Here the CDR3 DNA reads TGTGCCAGCAGCGATCCCCCGGAGTCCGGGACAATTAAAAACATTCAGTACTTC. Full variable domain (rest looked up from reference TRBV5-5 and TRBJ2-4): DAGVTQSPTHLIKTRGQQVTLRCSPISGHKSVSWYQQVLGQGPQFIFQYYEKEERGRGNFPDRFSARQFPNYSSELNVNALLLGDSALYLCASSDPPESGTIKNIQYFGAGTRLSVL.